The T cell receptor (beta chain) described here comes from a study of T cells in localized non-small cell lung cancer (dated by TCRdb to 2018 to 2021). As for the study more broadly: Comparing tumors with uninvolved tumor-adjacent lungs, the study looked at the T cell repertoires of hundreds of patients with early-stage NSCLC. The cohort was made up of some 240 treatment-naive NSCLC patients whose localized lung tumors had been resected. A mean age of 66.3 years was recorded for the NSCLC patients, of whom 129 were male and some 99 were female. General conclusions and limits of the study: Higher blood T cell density associated with longer overall survival, while higher adjacent-lung clonality associated with shorter survival. Because of the exploratory design, TCR variables were selected using unadjusted p-values without false-discovery rate correction. Because multi-region tumor sequencing was not done, intratumor heterogeneity could not be ruled out. Uninvolved tumor-adjacent lung showed the highest T cell clonality, higher than tumor, which suggests more focused antigenic responses in the adjacent lung. A median of about 53 of the top 100 tumor clones were detected in paired uninvolved adjacent lung, and some 28 of these tumor clones were also found among the top 100 clones of the paired uninvolved adjacent lung.

V and J are truncated by 2 bases and 1 base respectively, leaving an intervening sequence of 12 bases. From the germline V gene, CDR1 is SGDLS and CDR2 is YYNGEE. Its CDR3 holds 15 amino acids, cysteine through phenylalanine. Only the CDR3 region is kept as DNA, spanning 45 bases read in frame from base 1. On this clone itself: Its antigen remains undetermined. Within one base of it there is no much larger clone, and no base qualities were kept.

The immunoSEQ Assay was used to sequence TCR beta CDR3 regions from DNA. The paper's processing steps were these. T cell density was computed as TCR beta template counts normalized to usable DNA estimated by amplifying housekeeping genes. The preseqR package was used to estimate richness by extrapolating to 400,000 templates for PBMC samples and to 120,000 templates for tissue samples. Clonality was defined by subtracting Pielou's evenness from one. To identify tissue-enriched TCRs, differential abundance testing was run on productive amino-acid clonotypes with a minimum total count of 5 and an alpha of 0.1. The Jaccard Index and the Morisita Overlap Index were used to measure repertoire overlap between compartments. GLIPH grouped TCR beta CDR3s together with public tetramer-defined viral CDR3s, and a viral motif had to include at least three viral sequences and also show V-gene enrichment. This immuneACCESS table, as held by TCRdb, lists in-frame sequences with V and J called but not all clones. Of the missing ones, under half trace to an unresolved V gene in checked studies; the others have no known cause. V and J calls and clone size are those listed in that table; D and trimming were worked out from the DNA. Within this sample are approximately 37,000 clones, with more than 85% of them counted one time only. 3.5% of the sample lies in the top ten.

At diagnosis, tumor, uninvolved tumor-adjacent lung and peripheral blood were collected and then preserved as a mix of FFPE and fresh-frozen material. For TCR repertoire profiling, blood samples were analyzed as peripheral blood mononuclear cells. This specimen consisted of peripheral blood, obtained before any cancer treatment. The rearranged segments are TRBV9 and TRBJ2-5; the D segment may tentatively be TRBD1 or TRBD2, each giving 5 matched bases. This TCR came from a man aged 18 to 49 with stage I lung adenocarcinoma. The nucleotide sequence reads TGTGCCAGCAGCGTGGGACCAGGAATCCAAGAGACCCAGTACTTC. Its translation reads: CASSVGPGIQETQYF.